Listed here are 28 T cell receptor beta chains from one sample, sequenced in a study of T cell clonotyping in hematopoietic cell transplantation. Described time point: recipient sample about 28 days before transplant, after cytoreduction. Using immunoSEQ multiplex PCR, the repertoire was profiled, and TCRdb retains in-frame clones only, with some absent. The table shows roughly 9,300 clones, with 87% occurring only once. The sample was peripheral blood mononuclear cells, taken before stem cell transplant. These receptors were taken from a woman between 50 and 59 years old with chronic myeloid leukemia. Some clones in this sample may be carry-over from other donors' samples.

This chain uses TRBV2 with TRBJ2-3; D is possibly TRBD2 (5 bases). Trimming took 5 bases from V and 5 from J, leaving 17 bases between them. From germline, CDR1 is SNHLY and CDR2 FYNNEI. This CDR3 comprises 15 residues. DNA for the CDR3: TGTGCCAGCAGTCAAGTTTTACGGGATGGAGATACGCAGTATTTT. Its translation is CASSQVLRDGDTQYF.

This clone was detected once. This chain links TRBV4-2 with TRBJ2-4, with 12 bases lining up with TRBD2. Losses at the gene ends were 1 base for V and 3 bases for J; bases not matched to a gene: 16. CDR1 and CDR2 (germline): LGHNA, YNFKEQ. The CDR3 consists of 21 residues. The CDR3 reads CASSQVLRPSGRASGKNIQYF. CDR3 in DNA: TGTGCCAGCAGCCAAGTTCTTCGGCCTAGCGGGAGGGCCTCGGGCAAAAACATTCAGTACTTC.

CDR3 residues: CALAGRGSFGTFTDTQYF. The CDR3 DNA follows: TGTGCCCTCGCCGGCAGGGGGAGTTTTGGGACTTTCACAGATACGCAGTATTTT. This chain uses TRBV7-3 with TRBJ2-3; D is perhaps TRBD1 (7 bases). V lost 11 bases to trimming and J lost 2 bases, with 29 bases between them. Germline V lookup: CDR1 SGHTA, CDR2 FQGTGA. The CDR3 consists of 18 residues.

The V call is TRBV28, the J call TRBJ1-5; D ambiguous. Germline CDR1 and CDR2: MDHEN and SYDVKM. The CDR3 totals 14 residues. Trimming removed 2 bases at V and 3 bases at J, with 8 bases between. CDR3 sequence (DNA): TGTGCCAGCAGTTTAACGTGGGCCAATCAGCCCCAGCATTTT. The encoded protein is CASSLTWANQPQHF.

The gene calls are TRBV5-4 and TRBJ2-5; 8 bases map to TRBD2. The CDR3 runs 15 residues. CDR1 and CDR2 (germline): SGHNT, YYREEE (reference sequence). V lost 3 bases and J lost 2; bases outside the gene matches: 6. CDR3 protein: CASSYLSGGQETQYF. CDR3 DNA: TGTGCCAGCAGCTACCTTTCGGGGGGGCAAGAGACCCAGTACTTC.

DNA for the CDR3: TGTGCCTGGACGAGCAACACCGGGGAGCTGTTTTTT. Protein: CAWTSNTGELFF. The genes are TRBV30 and TRBJ2-2; D gene uncertain. V was clipped by 4 bases and J by 2 bases, with 5 bases between them. The germline V gene has CDR1 GTSNPN and CDR2 SVGIG (reference sequence). There are 12 residues in the CDR3.

The chain employs TRBV30 and TRBJ1-6; D uncertain. The CDR3 consists of 13 residues. Germline lookup yields CDR1 GTSNPN and CDR2 SVGIG (reference sequence). Between the trimmed V and J ends, which lost 5 bases and 1 base, there was a span of 6 bases. CDR3 sequence: CAWRGSYNSPLHF. CDR3 DNA: TGTGCCTGGCGGGGATCCTATAATTCACCCCTCCACTTT.

This rearrangement joins TRBV5-1 to TRBJ1-1, with TRBD1 identical over 8 bases. This CDR3 spans 14 amino acids. Per germline, CDR1 SGHRS and CDR2 YFSETQ. The J segment lost 3 bases and the V segment lost 3 bases, leaving 4 bases of the junction unmatched. The CDR3 nucleotides read TGCGCCAGCAGCTCCATGACAGGGGACACTGAAGCTTTCTTT. This gives the protein CASSSMTGDTEAFF.

V usage is TRBV30 and J usage is TRBJ2-5; no clear D. Germline CDR1 reads GTSNPN; CDR2 reads SVGIG (reference sequence). The germline V and J ends were trimmed by 0 bases and 5 bases, with 7 bases remaining between them. The CDR3 is 12 amino acids. CDR3 sequence: CAWSVVGETQYF. DNA of the CDR3: TGTGCCTGGAGTGTAGTCGGGGAGACCCAGTACTTC.

The chain has TRBV7-8 and TRBJ2-3; 8 bases fit TRBD2. Germline loops: CDR1 SGHVS, CDR2 FQNEAQ. V trimming: 5 bases; J trimming: 2 bases; junction bases outside the gene matches: 6. The CDR3 is 15 amino acids. The CDR3 coding sequence is TGTGCCAGCAGCGACGTAGCGGGGTCCACAGATACGCAGTATTTT. Protein product: CASSDVAGSTDTQYF.

The chain carries TRBV30 and TRBJ2-3; tentative D call: TRBD2 (6 bases). The CDR3 runs 18 residues. Germline CDR1 reads GTSNPN; CDR2 reads SVGIG (reference sequence). Trimming took off 0 bases at V and 2 bases at J, with 21 bases between the two ends. CDR3 sequence: CAWSVRGGRPQITDTQYF. The CDR3 DNA follows: TGTGCCTGGAGTGTACGAGGAGGGAGGCCCCAGATCACAGATACGCAGTATTTT.

The chain carries TRBV5-1 and TRBJ1-1; the D is unclear. CDR3 size: 13 residues. Germline loops: CDR1 SGHRS, CDR2 YFSETQ. V shed 1 base and J shed 10 bases, with 14 bases lying between them. CDR3 bases: TGCGCCAGCAGCTTGAGGGTAGGAGGGATAGCTTTCTTT. Translation: CASSLRVGGIAFF. The entire variable domain, with the rest obtained from reference TRBV5-1 and TRBJ1-1, is as follows: KAGVTQTPRYLIKTRGQQVTLSCSPISGHRSVSWYQQTPGQGLQFLFEYFSETQRNKGNFPGRFSGRQFSNSRSEMNVSTLELGDSALYLCASSLRVGGIAFFGQGTRLTVV.

The chain recombines TRBV4-1 with TRBJ2-1; D is perhaps TRBD1 (6 bases). The CDR3 has 16 residues. V was trimmed by 1 base and J by 3 bases, leaving 13 bases between them. The germline V gene has CDR1 MGHRA and CDR2 YSYEKL. CDR3 amino acids: CASSQAPRGFYNEQFF. The DNA of the CDR3 is TGCGCCAGCAGCCAAGCCCCCAGGGGATTCTACAATGAGCAGTTCTTC.

The rearrangement uses TRBV28 and TRBJ2-7; D unclear. The ends were cut back, 2 bases at V and 1 base at J, with 6 bases in the middle. CDR3 length equals 13 residues. Germline-derived CDR1 and CDR2 are MDHEN and SYDVKM. The DNA for the CDR3 is TGTGCCAGCAGTTTAACGGTGTCCTACGAGCAGTACTTC. It is translated as CASSLTVSYEQYF.

The J gene is TRBJ2-1, the V gene TRBV7-9, with D possibly being TRBD1 or TRBD2 (5 bases each). The V gene lost 4 bases and the J gene lost 7 bases, with 20 bases spanning the gap. The germline V gene has CDR1 SEHNR and CDR2 FQNEAQ (reference sequence). The CDR3 has 16 residues. The CDR3, as DNA: TGTGCCAGCAGCTCTCCTTCAGCGGACACCCGGAATGAGCAGTTCTTC. Protein sequence: CASSSPSADTRNEQFF.

The V call is TRBV11-2, the J call TRBJ2-3; TRBD1 is a possible D gene (6 bases). Germline V gene sequence: CDR1 SGHAT, CDR2 FQNNGV. There are 17 residues in the CDR3. Trimming removed 5 bases at V and 1 base at J, with 19 bases between. CDR3 amino acids: CASSKTGQGLGTDTQYF. CDR3 DNA: TGTGCCAGCAGCAAAACGGGGCAGGGGTTGGGCACAGATACGCAGTATTTT.

V gene TRBV29-1 combines with J gene TRBJ2-7; maybe TRBD1 (6 bases). The CDR3 is made up of 13 amino acids. Germline CDR1 reads SQVTM; CDR2 reads ANQGSEA. V was pared by 2 bases and J by 4 bases, with 12 bases between. DNA of the CDR3: TGCAGCGTTGAATCGGACAGCCATTACGAGCAGTACTTC. Amino acids: CSVESDSHYEQYF.

This clone was observed a few times. The chain couples TRBV4-3 to TRBJ2-2, with 8 bases that match TRBD1. CDR1 is LGHNA, CDR2 YSLEER, per germline. Losses at the gene ends were 0 bases for V and 4 bases for J; bases not matched to a gene: 4. This CDR3 comprises 16 residues. DNA of the CDR3: TGCGCCAGCAGCCAAGATCCGGGACAGGTCACCGGGGAGCTGTTTTTT. It encodes CASSQDPGQVTGELFF.

This rearrangement joins TRBV9 to TRBJ2-7, with a tentative D call TRBD2 (6 bases). Trimming took 1 base from V and 0 from J, leaving 17 bases between them. The CDR3 covers 17 residues. The germline V gene has CDR1 SGDLS and CDR2 YYNGEE. CDR3 loop: CASSVIPLAVGSYEQYF. The CDR3 DNA is TGTGCCAGCAGCGTAATCCCCTTAGCGGTAGGCTCCTACGAGCAGTACTTC.

This chain uses TRBV7-2 with TRBJ1-2; D gene ambiguous. V gave up 6 bases and J gave up 4 bases, with 15 bases separating them. The germline CDR1 and CDR2 sequences are SGHTA and FQGNSA. This CDR3 contains 14 residues. The CDR3 reads CASSPVPGGYGYTF. CDR3 nucleotides: TGTGCCAGCAGTCCCGTCCCCGGCGGCTATGGCTACACCTTC.

The chain carries TRBV19 and TRBJ2-2; D uncertain. The germline V and J ends were trimmed by 4 bases and 6 bases, with 9 bases remaining between them. CDR3 length equals 13 residues. Germline V gives CDR1 LNHDA, CDR2 SQIVND (reference sequence). CDR3 sequence: CASSTTPPGELFF. Written as DNA, the CDR3 is TGTGCCAGTAGTACCACCCCACCCGGGGAGCTGTTTTTT.

The chain is built from TRBV4-2 and TRBJ2-2; D is unclear. In germline, CDR1 is LGHNA, CDR2 YNFKEQ. The CDR3 runs 15 residues. The V end was cut by 0 bases, the J end by 1 base, with 6 bases between. CDR3 protein: CASSQDIGNTGELFF. Here the CDR3 DNA reads TGTGCCAGCAGCCAAGATATAGGGAACACCGGGGAGCTGTTTTTT.

The V call is TRBV5-1, the J call TRBJ2-1, with TRBD2 identical over 9 bases. The V and J ends lost 4 bases and 5 bases, in that order; junction bases with no gene match: 10. This CDR3 region has 16 residues. CDR1 and CDR2 (germline): SGHRS, YFSETQ. The CDR3 loop reads CASSLLAGLADNEQFF. The CDR3 nucleotides read TGCGCCAGCAGCCTCCTGGCGGGACTAGCAGACAATGAGCAGTTCTTC.

V is TRBV7-9 and J is TRBJ2-3; D is possibly TRBD1 (6 bases). The CDR3 has 14 amino acids. V was pared by 2 bases and J by 3 bases, with 9 bases between. CDR1 and CDR2 from the germline V gene are SEHNR and FQNEAQ (reference sequence). Written as DNA, the CDR3 is TGTGCCAGCAGCTTAACAGGGAGTACAGATACGCAGTATTTT. This codes for CASSLTGSTDTQYF.

CDR3 DNA: TGTGCCAGCAGCGCGGGTCCCGGGACAGTTTTGAACACTGAAGCTTTCTTT. Its protein product is CASSAGPGTVLNTEAFF. The V and J genes are TRBV9 and TRBJ1-1; the match to TRBD1 covers 7 bases. Trimming removed 3 bases from V and 0 bases from J; junction bases left unmatched: 11. The germline V gene encodes CDR1 SGDLS and CDR2 YYNGEE. This CDR3 spans 17 amino acids.

Written as DNA, the CDR3 is TGTGCCTGGACCTTAGGGACAGGCCATCCCGAAAACATTCAGTACTTC. This translates into CAWTLGTGHPENIQYF. The rearrangement joins TRBV30 to TRBJ2-4; 8 bases agree with TRBD1. The junction had 13 bases not matched to a gene; V was cut back by 4 bases and J by 5 bases. In germline, CDR1 is GTSNPN, CDR2 SVGIG (reference sequence). The CDR3 runs to 16 residues.

This clone has just a few counts. The rearrangement links TRBV9 to TRBJ2-2, with D perhaps matching TRBD2 (6 bases). CDR1 SGDLS and CDR2 YYNGEE come from the germline V gene. Trimming left V 4 bases short and J 7 bases short, with 20 bases between. CDR3 size: 16 residues. The DNA for the CDR3 is TGTGCCAGCAGCCCGAGCGGAGGGAGTGGAGTCGGGGAGCTGTTTTTT. Translating gives CASSPSGGSGVGELFF.

The rearrangement joins TRBV7-2 to TRBJ2-7; 7 bases fit TRBD2. The CDR3 has 15 amino acids. The J segment lost 2 bases and the V segment lost 6 bases, leaving 10 bases of the junction unmatched. Germline assignment: CDR1 SGHTA and CDR2 FQGNSA. CDR3: CASRARGRAPYEQYF. Written as DNA, the CDR3 is TGTGCCAGCAGAGCCCGGGGGAGGGCCCCCTACGAGCAGTACTTC.